The clone carrying this T cell receptor beta chain was observed at least ten times. The data are from a study of early T cells in non-severe SARS-CoV-2 infection. Unique molecular identifiers tagged individual cDNA molecules. MiXCR, applied by TCRdb to the 5' RACE reads, yields one record per CDR3 protein. The sample includes about 56,000 distinct CDR3 sequences, under 12% of them seen just once. The length of the CDR3 is 16 residues. Germline-derived CDR1 and CDR2 are SNHLY and FYNNEI. The V end was cut by 3 bases, the J end by 4 bases, with 15 bases between. The TCR was taken from an adult who was a healthcare worker with PCR-confirmed SARS-CoV-2 infection or an uninfected control (not recorded which). Source material: whole blood. The rearrangement links TRBV2 to TRBJ2-2; D possibly corresponds to TRBD2 (5 bases). DNA for the CDR3: TGTGCCAGCAGTGACCCCCAGCGGATAGGCACCGGGGAGCTGTTTTTT. Protein product: CASSDPQRIGTGELFF.